The 10 T cell receptor beta chains in this list originate from one sample, sequenced in a study of blood T cell repertoires in COVID-19 (dated by TCRdb to the early 2020s). The library was produced with the immunoSEQ multiplex PCR assay. This immuneACCESS table, as held by TCRdb, lists in-frame sequences with V and J called but not all clones. Of the missing ones, under half trace to an unresolved V gene in checked studies; the others have no known cause. Here the sample has about 240,000 clones; approximately 85% occur a single time. 9.5% to 15% of the sample comes from the top ten. The sequencing input was peripheral blood. Receptor source: a woman aged 55-69 years with active or convalescent COVID-19.

On this clone itself: Other nucleotide sequences from this sample produce the same CDR3. The chain joins TRBV5-1 to TRBJ1-1, with TRBD1 matching 10 bases. The CDR3 consists of 16 residues. The germline V gene has CDR1 SGHRS and CDR2 YFSETQ. Losses at the gene ends were 4 bases for V and 0 bases for J; bases not matched to a gene: 6. Here the CDR3 DNA reads TGCGCCAGCAGCCCTGGGACAGGGGCGGTGAACACTGAAGCTTTCTTT. This translates into CASSPGTGAVNTEAFF.

The chain is built from TRBV6-5 and TRBJ1-2; possibly TRBD1 for D (6 bases). The ends were cut back, 6 bases at V and 4 bases at J, with 12 bases in the middle. This CDR3 has 13 amino acids. Germline V gene lookup returns CDR1 MNHEY and CDR2 SVGAGI. CDR3 nucleotides: TGTGCCAGCAGCAGGGGAACAATCTATGGCTACACCTTC. It translates to CASSRGTIYGYTF.

The chain recombines TRBV6-2 or TRBV6-3 with TRBJ1-1, with D possibly being TRBD1 (5 bases). The CDR3 is made up of 15 amino acids. V was trimmed by 4 bases and J by 0 bases, leaving 12 bases between them. Germline V lookup: CDR1 MNHEY, CDR2 SVGEGT. CDR3 loop: CASSSPGLMNTEAFF. CDR3 in DNA: TGTGCCAGCAGTTCGCCAGGGTTAATGAACACTGAAGCTTTCTTT.

J is TRBJ2-7 and V is TRBV21-1; the table gives TRBD1 as D, unverified against the DNA. TRBV21-1 constitutes a pseudogene. There are 16 residues in the CDR3. CDR3 in DNA: TGTGCCAGCAGCCCTATTCCGACAGGAACCTCCTACGAGCAGTACTTC. Translating it yields CASSPIPTGTSYEQYF.

The V gene is TRBV6-5, the J gene TRBJ1-6; perhaps TRBD1 as D (6 bases). Deletions cut 6 bases from V and 10 bases from J, with 19 bases between. The germline V gene has CDR1 MNHEY and CDR2 SVGAGI. The CDR3 covers 15 residues. The CDR3 protein is CASRFDRSAGSPLHF. The CDR3 region has the DNA TGTGCCAGCAGATTCGACAGGTCCGCCGGCTCACCCCTCCACTTT.

CDR3 residues: CAWSGTPGGEGYNSPLHF. For the CDR3, the DNA is TGTGCCTGGAGTGGGACCCCAGGAGGGGAGGGGTATAATTCACCCCTCCACTTT. This chain uses TRBV30 with TRBJ1-6, with TRBD1 as a possible D gene (5 bases). The CDR3 totals 18 residues. Between the trimmed V and J ends, which lost 1 base and 4 bases, there was a span of 20 bases. Germline-derived CDR1 and CDR2 are GTSNPN and SVGIG (reference sequence).

CDR3 bases: TGTGCCAGCAGTGAACGGCAGTCCAGAGGCACTGAAGCTTTCTTT. It translates to CASSERQSRGTEAFF. J is TRBJ1-1 and V is TRBV2; no clear D gene. Trimming stripped 2 bases from V and 4 bases from J, with 14 bases between. The germline V gene encodes CDR1 SNHLY and CDR2 FYNNEI. This CDR3 comprises 15 residues.

This clone was found a few times. The chain combines TRBV4-1 with TRBJ1-2; 8 bases fit TRBD1. The CDR3 is 16 amino acids. Losses at the gene ends were 1 base for V and 4 bases for J; bases not matched to a gene: 8. Germline loops: CDR1 MGHRA, CDR2 YSYEKL. The CDR3: CASSQGRQGRVYGYTF. The CDR3 DNA reads as TGCGCCAGCAGCCAAGGACGACAGGGGCGGGTCTATGGCTACACCTTC.

This clone was seen only a few times. The chain has TRBV11-2 and TRBJ1-2; 7 nucleotides line up with TRBD1. Germline trimming cut 5 bases from V and 2 bases from J; bases unmatched to any gene: 5. Germline CDR1 is SGHAT and CDR2 is FQNNGV. CDR3 length: 14 residues. The CDR3 DNA reads TGTGCCAGCAGCCCCCCGACAGGGAACTATGGCTACACCTTC. Its protein is CASSPPTGNYGYTF.

This clone was recorded a few times. The V and J genes are TRBV19 and TRBJ1-5; TRBD1 aligns across 7 bases. Trimming at V came to 5 bases and at J to 2 bases, leaving 6 bases not matched to a gene. The CDR3 runs 15 residues. Per the germline V gene, CDR1 is LNHDA and CDR2 is SQIVND (reference sequence). Here the CDR3 DNA reads TGTGCCAGTAGTCCAAGACAGGGAGGCAATCAGCCCCAGCATTTT. It encodes CASSPRQGGNQPQHF.